A single T cell receptor (beta chain) is shown here with its context. Its antigen is not identified. Donors were Caucasian adults residing in Nashville, Tennessee, USA. Deep-level settings were used for running the assay. Replicate PCRs for sorted subsets used around 200 ng DNA; this equaled 25,000 to 30,000 T cell genomes. Here immunoSEQ multiplex PCR was the method, and the copy in TCRdb shows in-frame clones only, minus some. This sample carries more than 1,200,000 clones, roughly 98.5% of them seen once, and the ten largest clones take approximately 0.38%. This sample stems from a study of shared clonotypes between healthy human individuals. The length of the CDR3 is 16 residues. V was cut by 1 base and J by 1 base, with 12 bases left in between. The germline CDR1 and CDR2 sequences are SGHRS and YFSETQ. Study results and caveats: The study sampled only blood, and tissue repertoires likely differ.

The sample taken for sequencing was naive CD4+ T cells sorted from blood. This sample's subset: CD45RA+ positively selected. This rearrangement joins TRBV5-1 to TRBJ2-1; D may be TRBD2 (6 bases). The sequence derives from a man aged 25 to 40 in good health. CDR3 DNA: TGCGCCAGCAGCTTGCAGGTAGCGGTTTCCTACAATGAGCAGTTCTTC. Residues: CASSLQVAVSYNEQFF.